The text below deals with one T cell receptor beta chain. The antigen is unknown. The CDR3 covers 15 residues. CDR1 DFQATT and CDR2 SNEGSKA come from the germline V gene (reference sequence). These data are taken from a study of identical twins. TCRdb called the 5' RACE reads again in MiXCR, with one record for every CDR3 protein. The sample gives 1.5 million to 2 million distinct CDR3 sequences, 32% of which show up once; 0.25% to 0.3% is in the top ten. Broader study findings: For out-of-frame alpha sequences shared by twins, low generation probability was in excess. Fewer insertions marked abundant cord blood beta clonotypes; young adult naive trended weakly, memory not at all.

Material: cord blood. The chain employs TRBV20-1 and TRBJ2-4, with D tentatively TRBD1 (6 bases). The assigned J gene may be wrong: the sequence end matches TRBJ2-5 better. This receptor was obtained from a newborn girl in good health. CDR3 sequence reads: CSASSTGTQHETQYF. As DNA, the CDR3 is TGCAGTGCTTCCTCCACCGGGACACAGCACGAGACCCAGTACTTC.